The 13 T cell receptor beta chains reported below all come from one sample, sequenced in a study of blood T cells in healthy people across ages. A second about 6 to 11 cycle PCR used barcoded and J-beta primers. From the 5' RACE reads, TCRdb called clonotypes with MiXCR, one entry per CDR3 protein. Altogether about 830,000 distinct CDR3 sequences are present, around 68% being singletons, with the ten largest covering roughly 25%. Sequencing was carried out using blood. These receptors came from a man aged 25-45 years in good health.

The chain combines TRBV9 with TRBJ1-6, with no clear D. The germline CDR1 and CDR2 sequences are SGDLS and YYNGEE. V shed 2 bases and J shed 7 bases, with 10 bases lying between them. The CDR3 is 14 amino acids. CDR3 region: CASSVGDTNSPLHF. The CDR3 DNA reads as TGTGCCAGCAGCGTTGGGGATACGAATTCACCCCTCCACTTT.

The chain couples TRBV27 to TRBJ2-1; D remains ambiguous. Trimming left V 3 bases short and J 1 base short, with 10 bases between. Germline CDR1 MNHEY, CDR2 SMNVEV (reference sequence). CDR3 length equals 15 residues. The CDR3 DNA reads TGTGCCAGCAGTTTTGGGGTAGCTTCCTACAATGAGCAGTTCTTC. It encodes CASSFGVASYNEQFF.

This clonotype has at least ten counts. DNA of the CDR3: TGTGCCAGCAGCATCCACAGGGCGGGGAGCAATCAGCCCCAGCATTTT. Its translation: CASSIHRAGSNQPQHF. The chain is built from TRBV12-3 or TRBV12-4 and TRBJ1-5; possibly TRBD1 for D (6 bases). V shed 6 bases and J shed 1 base, with 16 bases lying between them. This CDR3 comprises 16 residues.

The CDR3 is CASSQATGGFYEQYF. The CDR3 nucleotides are TGTGCCAGCAGCCAGGCTACCGGGGGTTTCTACGAGCAGTACTTC. The genes are TRBV14 and TRBJ2-4; weak D call: TRBD2 (6 bases). The end of the DNA aligns better with TRBJ2-7, so the J call may be wrong. Germline assignment: CDR1 SGHDN and CDR2 FVKESK. This CDR3 is built from 15 residues.

The rearrangement links TRBV20-1 to TRBJ2-7; no clear D. Trimming pared 1 base from V and 1 base from J, leaving 11 bases between. The CDR3 length is 14 residues. CDR1 is DFQATT, CDR2 SNEGSKA, per germline (reference sequence). CDR3 residues: CSARGDDRSYEQYF. Here the CDR3 DNA reads TGCAGTGCTAGAGGAGATGATCGTTCCTACGAGCAGTACTTC.

The chain employs TRBV15 and TRBJ2-5; D is perhaps TRBD1 or TRBD2 (5 bases each). Trimming pared 0 bases from V and 5 bases from J, leaving 10 bases between. The CDR3 sequence is 14 residues long. Germline CDR1 reads LNHNV; CDR2 reads YYDKDF (reference sequence). Here the CDR3 reads CATSRDREGETQYF. For the CDR3, the DNA is TGTGCCACCAGCAGAGACCGTGAGGGGGAGACCCAGTACTTC.

The V call is TRBV20-1, the J call TRBJ2-7; TRBD1 aligns across 9 bases. The CDR3 extends over 15 amino acids. V was pared by 1 base and J by 2 bases, with 6 bases of the junction left unmatched. From germline, CDR1 is DFQATT and CDR2 SNEGSKA (reference sequence). CDR3 region: CSARVGTGLAYEQYF. CDR3 DNA: TGCAGTGCTAGAGTGGGGACAGGGTTAGCCTACGAGCAGTACTTC.

The chain recombines TRBV4-3 with TRBJ1-5; TRBD1 might be the D (6 bases). Looked up from germline, CDR1 is LGHNA and CDR2 is YSLEER. The ends were cut back, 0 bases at V and 1 base at J, with 10 bases in the middle. CDR3 length equals 16 residues. The CDR3 loop is CASSQDRGRSNQPQHF. In DNA form, the CDR3 reads TGCGCCAGCAGCCAAGACAGGGGAAGAAGCAATCAGCCCCAGCATTTT.

This clonotype was seen ten or more times. J is TRBJ2-2 and V is TRBV28, with D unresolved. The CDR3 contains 14 residues. V was shortened by 2 bases and J by 1 base, with 5 bases between the two germline ends. The germline V gene encodes CDR1 MDHEN and CDR2 SYDVKM. This CDR3 reads CASSLGQNTGELFF. CDR3 DNA sequence: TGTGCCAGCAGTTTAGGCCAGAACACCGGGGAGCTGTTTTTT.

The chain links TRBV7-2 to TRBJ1-4; D call uncertain. The CDR3 consists of 14 residues. With 5 bases removed from V and 7 bases from J, the gap between germline ends came to 14 bases. Germline values: CDR1 SGHTA, CDR2 FQGNSA. As DNA, the CDR3 is TGTGCCAGCAGCCGCCCGCCAGGTGGTGAAAAACTGTTTTTT. Protein sequence: CASSRPPGGEKLFF. Based on the CDR3 plus reference TRBV7-2 and TRBJ1-4, the full variable domain is GAGVSQSPSNKVTEKGKDVELRCDPISGHTALYWYRQSLGQGLEFLIYFQGNSAPDKSGLPSDRFSAERTGGSVSTLTIQRTQQEDSAVYLCASSRPPGGEKLFFGSGTQLSVL.

The chain recombines TRBV20-1 with TRBJ2-1; D possibly corresponds to TRBD2 (6 bases). V lost 3 bases and J 9 bases, leaving 21 bases between the germline ends. The length of the CDR3 is 15 residues. Germline V gene data show CDR1 as DFQATT and CDR2 as SNEGSKA (reference sequence). The CDR3 loop reads CSASPPGRGWGEQFF. In nucleotides, the CDR3 is TGCAGTGCTAGTCCGCCGGGGCGGGGCTGGGGTGAGCAGTTCTTC.

The chain combines TRBV20-1 with TRBJ2-3, with 7 bases identical to TRBD1. This CDR3 contains 17 residues. The trim removed 0 bases at V and 2 bases at J, leaving 11 bases unmatched. Germline CDR1 and CDR2: DFQATT and SNEGSKA (reference sequence). The CDR3 DNA reads as TGCAGTGCTAGAGATCCGGGACAGCGAGACTTCACAGATACGCAGTATTTT. This gives the protein CSARDPGQRDFTDTQYF.

This chain uses TRBV5-5 with TRBJ1-4; TRBD1 might be the D (6 bases). The CDR3 is 13 amino acids. The V gene lost 2 bases and the J gene lost 7 bases, with 9 bases spanning the gap. In germline, CDR1 is SGHKS, CDR2 YYEKEE (reference sequence). In nucleotides, the CDR3 is TGTGCCAGCAGCTTACAGGGAGTTGAAAAACTGTTTTTT. Translating gives CASSLQGVEKLFF.